Listed below are T cell receptor beta chains from one sample, sequenced in a study of T cell responses to AZD1222 COVID-19 vaccine. TCRdb keeps only in-frame clones here, not all; method: immunoSEQ multiplex PCR. This table holds under 80,000 clones, more than 65% found once. The specimen was peripheral blood, collected on day 0 of MenACWY control vaccination. These receptors were collected from an adult in good health. The CDR3 runs from the conserved cysteine through the conserved F or W. D genes are given only for firm matches. Not all rows give a size; the values are once, few, many and, for expanded clones, a class.

j_gene: TRBJ2-1; d_gene: NA; v_gene: TRBV4-1; abundance: NA; len: 13; CDR3aa: CASSQENREEQFF; CDR3nt: TGCGCCAGCAGCCAAGAAAACCGGGAAGAGCAGTTCTTC
j_gene: TRBJ1-1; d_gene: TRBD1; v_gene: TRBV5-1; abundance: NA; len: 15; CDR3aa: CASSYGTAQFTEAFF; CDR3nt: TGCGCCAGCAGCTATGGGACAGCCCAATTCACTGAAGCTTTCTTT
j_gene: TRBJ2-1; d_gene: TRBD2; v_gene: TRBV5-6; abundance: NA; len: 15; CDR3aa: CASSPGTSGYHEQFF; CDR3nt: TGTGCCAGCAGCCCCGGGACTAGCGGGTATCATGAGCAGTTCTTC
j_gene: TRBJ2-3; d_gene: TRBD2; v_gene: TRBV6-1; abundance: NA; len: 16; CDR3aa: CASSDHSTSGTNTQYF; CDR3nt: TGTGCCAGCAGTGACCATTCGACTAGCGGGACGAATACGCAGTATTTT
j_gene: TRBJ1-5; d_gene: NA; v_gene: TRBV28; abundance: NA; len: 14; CDR3aa: CASRGARSNQPQHF; CDR3nt: TGTGCCAGCAGAGGGGCGCGGAGCAATCAGCCCCAGCATTTT
j_gene: TRBJ2-1; d_gene: TRBD2; v_gene: TRBV5-4; abundance: NA; len: 14; CDR3aa: CASSSRTRGNEQFF; CDR3nt: TGTGCCAGCAGCAGTCGGACTAGGGGTAATGAGCAGTTCTTC
j_gene: TRBJ1-2; d_gene: TRBD1; v_gene: TRBV5-4; abundance: NA; len: 14; CDR3aa: CASSLGVQGPGYTF; CDR3nt: TGTGCCAGCAGCTTGGGGGTACAGGGGCCCGGCTACACCTTC
j_gene: TRBJ2-1; d_gene: NA; v_gene: TRBV7-6; abundance: NA; len: 15; CDR3aa: CASSLAPGGGGEQFF; CDR3nt: TGTGCCAGCAGCTTAGCTCCAGGAGGGGGTGGTGAGCAGTTCTTC
j_gene: TRBJ2-5; d_gene: NA; v_gene: TRBV20-1; abundance: NA; len: 13; CDR3aa: CSASGGSGKTQYF; CDR3nt: TGCAGTGCTAGTGGTGGGAGTGGAAAGACCCAGTACTTC
j_gene: TRBJ2-1; d_gene: NA; v_gene: TRBV28; abundance: once; len: 16; CDR3aa: CASTGRDRRPYNEQFF; CDR3nt: TGTGCCAGCACAGGGAGGGACAGGCGGCCCTACAATGAGCAGTTCTTC
j_gene: TRBJ2-2; d_gene: NA; v_gene: TRBV7-3; abundance: NA; len: 15; CDR3aa: CASSLSPGNTGELFF; CDR3nt: TGTGCCAGCAGCTTATCGCCGGGGAACACCGGGGAGCTGTTTTTT
j_gene: TRBJ1-2; d_gene: NA; v_gene: TRBV9; abundance: NA; len: 19; CDR3aa: CASSVERKGRANRGYGYTF; CDR3nt: TGTGCCAGCAGCGTAGAGAGAAAGGGACGGGCGAATCGGGGCTATGGCTACACCTTC
j_gene: TRBJ2-3; d_gene: NA; v_gene: TRBV5-1; abundance: NA; len: 16; CDR3aa: CASSLTGTKSTDTQYF; CDR3nt: TGCGCCAGCTCACTTACCGGGACAAAAAGCACAGATACGCAGTATTTT
j_gene: TRBJ2-3; d_gene: TRBD2; v_gene: TRBV6-5; abundance: once; len: 15; CDR3aa: CASSSRRGVTDTQYF; CDR3nt: TGTGCCAGCAGTTCCCGGCGGGGGGTCACAGATACGCAGTATTTT
j_gene: TRBJ1-2; d_gene: NA; v_gene: TRBV7-2; abundance: NA; len: 13; CDR3aa: CASSLDAGNGYTF; CDR3nt: TGTGCCAGCAGCTTAGATGCGGGGAATGGCTACACCTTC
j_gene: TRBJ1-5; d_gene: NA; v_gene: TRBV27; abundance: NA; len: 13; CDR3aa: CASSSYPGTDSHF; CDR3nt: TGTGCCAGCTCCTCCTATCCCGGGACGGACTCACATTTT
j_gene: TRBJ1-4; d_gene: NA; v_gene: TRBV29-1; abundance: few; len: 10; CDR3aa: CSVLDEKLFF; CDR3nt: TGCAGCGTCCTGGATGAAAAACTGTTTTTT
j_gene: TRBJ1-2; d_gene: NA; v_gene: TRBV5-6; abundance: NA; len: 13; CDR3aa: CASSLGDGQGYTF; CDR3nt: TGTGCCAGCAGCTTGGGAGACGGGCAAGGCTACACCTTC
j_gene: TRBJ2-5; d_gene: NA; v_gene: TRBV5-1; abundance: NA; len: 15; CDR3aa: CASSLRTGRGETQYF; CDR3nt: TGCGCCAGCAGCTTACGGACAGGGAGGGGAGAGACCCAGTACTTC
j_gene: TRBJ1-1; d_gene: NA; v_gene: TRBV28; abundance: NA; len: 11; CDR3aa: CASLYATEAFF; CDR3nt: TGTGCCAGCTTATATGCCACTGAAGCTTTCTTT
j_gene: TRBJ2-7; d_gene: TRBD2; v_gene: TRBV6-2/TRBV6-3; abundance: few; len: 14; CDR3aa: CASSSGTSLGEQYF; CDR3nt: TGTGCCAGCAGTTCTGGGACTAGCCTTGGCGAGCAGTACTTC
j_gene: TRBJ1-1; d_gene: NA; v_gene: TRBV14; abundance: NA; len: 13; CDR3aa: CASRAGGYTEAFF; CDR3nt: TGTGCCAGCAGGGCGGGCGGCTACACTGAAGCTTTCTTT
j_gene: TRBJ1-2; d_gene: NA; v_gene: TRBV28; abundance: NA; len: 15; CDR3aa: CASSLSYTGRNGYTF; CDR3nt: TGTGCCAGCAGTTTATCCTATACTGGGCGGAATGGCTACACCTTC
j_gene: TRBJ1-4; d_gene: NA; v_gene: TRBV28; abundance: NA; len: 16; CDR3aa: CASSLRLLAVNEKLFF; CDR3nt: TGTGCCAGCAGCCTTAGATTATTGGCCGTTAATGAAAAACTGTTTTTT
j_gene: TRBJ2-2; d_gene: NA; v_gene: TRBV9; abundance: many; len: 12; CDR3aa: CASSVVNGELFF; CDR3nt: TGTGCCAGCAGCGTAGTTAACGGGGAGCTGTTTTTT
j_gene: TRBJ1-1; d_gene: NA; v_gene: TRBV3-1/TRBV3-2; abundance: NA; len: 12; CDR3aa: CASSSPDDRAFF; CDR3nt: TGTGCCAGCAGCTCACCGGACGATCGGGCTTTCTTT
j_gene: TRBJ1-2; d_gene: NA; v_gene: TRBV7-9; abundance: few; len: 16; CDR3aa: CASSSVGNPAFYGYTF; CDR3nt: TGTGCCAGCAGCTCCGTCGGGAATCCGGCGTTCTATGGCTACACCTTC
j_gene: TRBJ1-2; d_gene: NA; v_gene: TRBV6-1; abundance: NA; len: 12; CDR3aa: CASSDGLYGYTF; CDR3nt: TGTGCCAGCAGTGACGGGCTCTATGGCTACACCTTC
j_gene: TRBJ1-1; d_gene: NA; v_gene: TRBV29-1; abundance: NA; len: 11; CDR3aa: CSVSGATEAFF; CDR3nt: TGCAGCGTGTCAGGGGCGACTGAAGCTTTCTTT
j_gene: TRBJ2-6; d_gene: NA; v_gene: TRBV19; abundance: few; len: 17; CDR3aa: CASSRGQGTSGANVLTF; CDR3nt: TGTGCCAGTAGTAGGGGCCAGGGGACCTCTGGGGCCAACGTCCTGACTTTC
j_gene: TRBJ2-5; d_gene: NA; v_gene: TRBV5-5; abundance: NA; len: 15; CDR3aa: CASSLGPGNAETQYF; CDR3nt: TGTGCCAGCAGCTTGGGGCCGGGTAATGCGGAGACCCAGTACTTC
j_gene: TRBJ2-7; d_gene: TRBD1; v_gene: TRBV19; abundance: few; len: 15; CDR3aa: CASSPGTGPSYEQYF; CDR3nt: TGTGCCAGTAGTCCCGGGACAGGACCGTCCTACGAGCAGTACTTC
j_gene: TRBJ1-1; d_gene: TRBD1; v_gene: TRBV5-1; abundance: NA; len: 16; CDR3aa: CASSLWTGTGHTEAFF; CDR3nt: TGCGCCAGCAGCTTGTGGACGGGGACAGGGCATACTGAAGCTTTCTTT
j_gene: TRBJ1-4; d_gene: TRBD1; v_gene: TRBV27; abundance: NA; len: 14; CDR3aa: CASRSTGTNEKLFF; CDR3nt: TGTGCCAGCAGGTCGACAGGGACAAATGAAAAACTGTTTTTT
j_gene: TRBJ2-7; d_gene: NA; v_gene: TRBV12-3/TRBV12-4; abundance: NA; len: 13; CDR3aa: CASSLYRSYEQYF; CDR3nt: TGTGCCAGCAGTCTCTACAGGTCCTACGAGCAGTACTTC
j_gene: TRBJ1-5; d_gene: NA; v_gene: TRBV19; abundance: NA; len: 13; CDR3aa: CASRARENQPQHF; CDR3nt: TGTGCCAGTAGAGCGAGGGAGAATCAGCCCCAGCATTTT
j_gene: TRBJ1-4; d_gene: NA; v_gene: TRBV7-9; abundance: NA; len: 15; CDR3aa: CASSLSGRTNEKLFF; CDR3nt: TGTGCCAGCAGTCTTTCCGGGCGCACTAATGAAAAACTGTTTTTT
j_gene: TRBJ2-3; d_gene: TRBD1; v_gene: TRBV2; abundance: once; len: 15; CDR3aa: CASSASGTGSDTQYF; CDR3nt: TGTGCCAGCAGCGCTTCCGGGACAGGGTCAGATACGCAGTATTTT
j_gene: TRBJ2-5; d_gene: NA; v_gene: TRBV29-1; abundance: NA; len: 11; CDR3aa: CSMRWGETQYF; CDR3nt: TGCAGCATGAGGTGGGGGGAGACCCAGTACTTC
j_gene: TRBJ1-2; d_gene: NA; v_gene: TRBV19; abundance: NA; len: 14; CDR3aa: CASSPRGLTDGKAF; CDR3nt: TGTGCCAGTAGTCCCCGGGGGCTGACGGATGGCAAGGCCTTC
j_gene: TRBJ1-5; d_gene: NA; v_gene: TRBV15; abundance: once; len: 19; CDR3aa: CATSRALDRRGYSNQPQHF; CDR3nt: TGTGCCACCAGCAGAGCTCTGGACAGAAGAGGGTATAGCAATCAGCCCCAGCATTTT
j_gene: TRBJ2-1; d_gene: TRBD2; v_gene: TRBV19; abundance: NA; len: 15; CDR3aa: CASSISSGGAYEQFF; CDR3nt: TGTGCCAGTAGTATATCTAGCGGGGGGGCTTATGAGCAGTTCTTC
j_gene: TRBJ2-1; d_gene: TRBD2; v_gene: TRBV7-9; abundance: NA; len: 18; CDR3aa: CASTPGLAGVGTYNEQFF; CDR3nt: TGTGCCAGCACACCGGGACTAGCGGGAGTAGGTACCTACAATGAGCAGTTCTTC
j_gene: TRBJ2-4; d_gene: NA; v_gene: TRBV5-8; abundance: NA; len: 14; CDR3aa: CASSFTESRNIQYF; CDR3nt: TGTGCCAGCAGCTTTACTGAATCAAGAAACATTCAGTACTTC
j_gene: TRBJ1-5; d_gene: NA; v_gene: TRBV24-1; abundance: once; len: 18; CDR3aa: CATSEKTNQNPRNQPQHF; CDR3nt: TGTGCCACCAGTGAAAAGACGAACCAGAACCCCCGCAATCAGCCCCAGCATTTT
j_gene: TRBJ1-2; d_gene: NA; v_gene: TRBV28; abundance: few; len: 16; CDR3aa: CASTWIGQPDFYGYTF; CDR3nt: TGTGCCAGCACCTGGATCGGTCAGCCCGATTTCTATGGCTACACCTTC
j_gene: TRBJ1-5; d_gene: NA; v_gene: TRBV5-4; abundance: NA; len: 14; CDR3aa: CASSLQGSNQPQHF; CDR3nt: TGTGCCAGCAGCCTTCAGGGTAGCAATCAGCCCCAGCATTTT
j_gene: TRBJ2-7; d_gene: TRBD1; v_gene: TRBV12-3/TRBV12-4; abundance: few; len: 12; CDR3aa: CASSGGPYEQYF; CDR3nt: TGTGCCAGCTCAGGGGGCCCCTACGAGCAGTACTTC
j_gene: TRBJ1-5; d_gene: NA; v_gene: TRBV28; abundance: NA; len: 12; CDR3aa: CASSFPIQPQHF; CDR3nt: TGTGCCAGCAGTTTTCCTATCCAGCCCCAGCATTTT
j_gene: TRBJ1-6; d_gene: NA; v_gene: TRBV19; abundance: NA; len: 14; CDR3aa: CASSERNYNSPLHF; CDR3nt: TGTGCCAGTAGTGAAAGGAATTATAATTCACCCCTCCACTTT
j_gene: TRBJ2-2; d_gene: TRBD2; v_gene: TRBV28; abundance: NA; len: 18; CDR3aa: CASSLSASGRRGTGELFF; CDR3nt: TGTGCCAGCAGTTTATCGGCTAGCGGGAGAAGGGGGACCGGGGAGCTGTTTTTT
j_gene: TRBJ2-7; d_gene: NA; v_gene: TRBV12-3/TRBV12-4; abundance: NA; len: 13; CDR3aa: CASGGGSFYEQYF; CDR3nt: TGTGCCAGCGGGGGGGGCAGCTTCTACGAGCAGTACTTC